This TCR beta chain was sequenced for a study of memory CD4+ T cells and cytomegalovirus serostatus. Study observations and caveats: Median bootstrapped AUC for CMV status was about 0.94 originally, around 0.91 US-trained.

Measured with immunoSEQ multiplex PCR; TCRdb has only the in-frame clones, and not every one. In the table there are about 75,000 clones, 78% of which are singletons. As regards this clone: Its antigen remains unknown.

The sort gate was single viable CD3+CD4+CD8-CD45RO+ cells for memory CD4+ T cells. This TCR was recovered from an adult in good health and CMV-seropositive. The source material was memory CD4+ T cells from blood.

The CDR3 loop reads CAGGQGFGGMNTEAFF. CDR3 nucleotide sequence: TGTGCCGGAGGACAGGGGTTCGGGGGAATGAACACTGAAGCTTTCTTT. V usage is TRBV30 and J usage is TRBJ1-1; 9 nucleotides match TRBD1. V was clipped by 8 bases and J by 0 bases; unmatched bases: 13. The CDR3 covers 16 residues. From germline, CDR1 is GTSNPN and CDR2 SVGIG (reference sequence).